The entry that follows covers one T cell receptor (beta chain) sequence. No antigen is known for it. This may come from a read error, since a much larger clone is one base off. Without the conserved terminal phenylalanine or tryptophan, this CDR3 likely stems from a read error. The germline V gene has CDR1 SGHVS and CDR2 FNYEAQ. With 4 bases removed from V and 0 bases from J, the gap between germline ends came to 13 bases. This CDR3 spans 15 amino acids. A single record per CDR3 protein comes from TCRdb applying MiXCR to the reads. Found here are about 830,000 distinct CDR3 sequences, about 31% of them singletons; the top ten hold 12%. The data stem from a study of T cell repertoires in cytomegalovirus infection. Study-wide background: A matching HLA type, together with CMV infection, was signaled by public TCR beta signatures.

Broader study findings: Public TCR beta family frequency separated CMV-and-HLA carriers, including in an independent cohort.

This chain uses TRBV7-6 with TRBJ2-7; D possibly matches TRBD1 or TRBD2 (5 bases each). This specimen consisted of cultured CD8+ T cells from PBMCs, obtained from culture after CMV antigen stimulation. This clonotype originated in a human donor in good health (CMV status not recorded). Some clones in this sample may be carry-over from other donors' samples. The CDR3, as DNA: TGTGCCAGCAGCTATGGGGACCGGAGCTCCTACGAGCAGTACTCC. Encoded protein: CASSYGDRSSYEQYS.